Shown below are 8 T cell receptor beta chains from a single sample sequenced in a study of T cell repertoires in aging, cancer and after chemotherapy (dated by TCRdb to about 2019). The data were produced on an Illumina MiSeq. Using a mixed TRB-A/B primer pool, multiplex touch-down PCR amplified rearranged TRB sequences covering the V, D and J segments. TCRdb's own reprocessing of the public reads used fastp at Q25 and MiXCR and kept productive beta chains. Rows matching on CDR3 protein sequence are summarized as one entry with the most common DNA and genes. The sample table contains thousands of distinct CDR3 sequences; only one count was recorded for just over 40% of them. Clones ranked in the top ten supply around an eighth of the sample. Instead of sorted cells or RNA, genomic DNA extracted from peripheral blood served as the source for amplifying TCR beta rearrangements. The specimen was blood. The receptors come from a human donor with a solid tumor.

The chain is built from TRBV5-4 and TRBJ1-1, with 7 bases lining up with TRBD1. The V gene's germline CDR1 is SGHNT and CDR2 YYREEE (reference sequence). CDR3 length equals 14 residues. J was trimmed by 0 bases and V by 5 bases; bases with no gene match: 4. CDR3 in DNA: TGTGCCAGCAGGGGGGGACAGATGAACACTGAAGCTTTCTTT. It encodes CASRGGQMNTEAFF.

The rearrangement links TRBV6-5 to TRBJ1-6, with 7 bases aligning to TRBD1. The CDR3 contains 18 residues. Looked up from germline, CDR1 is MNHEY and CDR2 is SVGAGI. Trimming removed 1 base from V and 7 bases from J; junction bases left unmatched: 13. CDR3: CASSYFWGRGRFNSPLHF. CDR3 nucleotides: TGTGCCAGCAGTTACTTTTGGGGTAGGGGGCGATTCAATTCACCCCTCCACTTT.

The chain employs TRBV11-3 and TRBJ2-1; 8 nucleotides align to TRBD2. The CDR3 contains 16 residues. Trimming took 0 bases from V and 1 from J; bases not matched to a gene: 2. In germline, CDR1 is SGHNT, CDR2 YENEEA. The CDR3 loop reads CASSLEAGGSYNEQFF. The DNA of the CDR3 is TGTGCCAGCAGCTTAGAGGCGGGGGGATCCTACAATGAGCAGTTCTTC.

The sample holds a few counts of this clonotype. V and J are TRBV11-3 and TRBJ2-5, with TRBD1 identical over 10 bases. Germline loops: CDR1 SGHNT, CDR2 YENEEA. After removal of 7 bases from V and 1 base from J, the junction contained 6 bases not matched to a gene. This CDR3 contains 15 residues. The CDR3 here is CASIDRDRGQETQYF. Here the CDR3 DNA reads TGTGCCAGCATCGACCGGGACAGGGGCCAAGAGACCCAGTACTTC. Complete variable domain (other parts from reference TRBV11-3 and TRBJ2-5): EAGVVQSPRYKIIEKKQPVAFWCNPISGHNTLYWYLQNLGQGPELLIRYENEEAVDDSQLPKDRFSAERLKGVDSTLKIQPAELGDSAVYLCASIDRDRGQETQYFGPGTRLLVL.

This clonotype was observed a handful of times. CDR3 nucleotide sequence: TGTGCCACTACCGGGGGCAATGAGCAGTTCTTC. Protein product: CATTGGNEQFF. The chain uses TRBV24-1 and TRBJ2-1, with a weak D call TRBD2 (6 bases). The V gene lost 10 bases and the J gene lost 6 bases, with 9 bases spanning the gap. Germline V lookup: CDR1 KGHDR, CDR2 SFDVKD. This CDR3 region has 11 residues.

For the CDR3, the DNA is TGCAGCGCGGGGGAGGGTTGGAACACTGAAGCTTTCTTT. Translated: CSAGEGWNTEAFF. This sequence joins TRBV29-1 and TRBJ1-1, with D perhaps TRBD1 (5 bases). In germline, CDR1 is SQVTM, CDR2 ANQGSEA. Between the trimmed V and J ends, which lost 7 bases and 1 base, there was a span of 13 bases. This CDR3 spans 13 amino acids.

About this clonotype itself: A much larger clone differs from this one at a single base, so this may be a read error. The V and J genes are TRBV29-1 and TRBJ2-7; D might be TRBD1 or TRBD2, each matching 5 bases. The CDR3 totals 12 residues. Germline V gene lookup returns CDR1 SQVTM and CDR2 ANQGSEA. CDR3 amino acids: CSAEGNEETQHF. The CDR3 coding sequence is TGCAGCGCTGAGGGGAATGAGGAGACCCAGCACTTC.

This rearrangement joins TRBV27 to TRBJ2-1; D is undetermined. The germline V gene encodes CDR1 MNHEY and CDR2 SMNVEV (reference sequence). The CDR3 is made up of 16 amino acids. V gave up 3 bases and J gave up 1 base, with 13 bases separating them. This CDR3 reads CASSFRARSSYNEQFF. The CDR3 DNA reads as TGTGCCAGCAGTTTTCGGGCCAGGAGTTCCTACAATGAGCAGTTCTTC.